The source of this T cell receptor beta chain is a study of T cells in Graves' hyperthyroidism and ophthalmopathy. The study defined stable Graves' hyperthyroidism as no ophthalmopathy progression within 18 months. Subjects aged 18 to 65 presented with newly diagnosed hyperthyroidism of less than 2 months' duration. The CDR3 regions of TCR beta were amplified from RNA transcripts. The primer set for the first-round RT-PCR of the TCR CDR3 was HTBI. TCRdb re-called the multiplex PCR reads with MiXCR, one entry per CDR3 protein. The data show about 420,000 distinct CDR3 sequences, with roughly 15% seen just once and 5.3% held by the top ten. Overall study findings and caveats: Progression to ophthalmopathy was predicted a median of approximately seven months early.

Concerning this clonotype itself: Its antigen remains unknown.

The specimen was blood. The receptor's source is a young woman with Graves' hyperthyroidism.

Here the CDR3 reads CASQPGLEFETQYF. Written as DNA, the CDR3 is TGCGCCAGCCAACCGGGACTAGAGTTTGAGACCCAGTACTTC. V usage is TRBV5-1 and J usage is TRBJ2-5; 8 bases line up with TRBD2. The CDR3 spans 14 residues. V shed 7 bases and J 5 bases; nucleotides not matched to a gene: 10. Germline assignment: CDR1 SGHRS and CDR2 YFSETQ.